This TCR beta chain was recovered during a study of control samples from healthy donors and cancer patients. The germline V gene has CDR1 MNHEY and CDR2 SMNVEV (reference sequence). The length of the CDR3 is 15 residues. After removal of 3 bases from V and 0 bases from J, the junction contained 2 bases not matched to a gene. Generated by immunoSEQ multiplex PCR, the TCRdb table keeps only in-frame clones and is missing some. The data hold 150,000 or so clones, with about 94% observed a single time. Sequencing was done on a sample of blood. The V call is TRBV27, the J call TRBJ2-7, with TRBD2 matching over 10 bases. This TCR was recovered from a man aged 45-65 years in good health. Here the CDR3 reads CASSFLAGDSYEQYF. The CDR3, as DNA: TGTGCCAGCAGTTTTCTAGCGGGAGACTCCTACGAGCAGTACTTC.